The next 10 T cell receptor beta chains were all read from a single sample in a study of response to subunit inactivated influenza vaccine. Each CDR3 protein is one row after TCRdb ran MiXCR on the RT-PCR reads. The table has about 650,000 distinct CDR3 sequences, 15% to 18% seen once. The specimen comprised PBMCs from blood, sampled roughly 12 days after vaccination. The receptors originated from a man aged 50 to 59 who received an inactivated influenza vaccine.

The chain joins TRBV12-3 or TRBV12-4 to TRBJ1-5, with TRBD1 matching over 12 bases. After removal of 6 bases from V and 4 bases from J, the junction contained 10 bases not matched to a gene. The CDR3 extends over 17 amino acids. CDR3: CASRTSGTGGLNQPQHF. The CDR3, as DNA: TGTGCCAGCAGGACCTCCGGGACAGGGGGCTTGAATCAGCCCCAGCATTTT.

The genes are TRBV7-2 and TRBJ2-5; possibly TRBD2 for D (5 bases). Trimming took 5 bases from V and 5 from J, leaving 15 bases between them. Germline CDR1 and CDR2: SGHTA and FQGNSA. The CDR3 totals 14 residues. In nucleotides, the CDR3 is TGTGCCAGCAGCAAAGCACTAGTTAAGGAGACCCAGTACTTC. It encodes CASSKALVKETQYF.

The chain combines TRBV5-1 with TRBJ2-3, with 7 bases matching TRBD1. Per the germline V gene, CDR1 is SGHRS and CDR2 is YFSETQ. This CDR3 contains 14 residues. Trimming removed 4 bases from V and 2 bases from J; junction bases left unmatched: 4. The CDR3 nucleotides are TGCGCCAGCAGCGAGGGGACAGCCACAGATACGCAGTATTTT. This gives the protein CASSEGTATDTQYF.

The chain recombines TRBV5-4 with TRBJ2-7; D might be TRBD2 (5 bases). The CDR3 covers 13 residues. The V and J ends lost 8 bases and 6 bases respectively, with 18 bases between them. CDR1 SGHNT and CDR2 YYREEE come from the germline V gene (reference sequence). CDR3 amino acids: CARSPGLLCEQYF. CDR3 nucleotides: TGTGCCAGGAGCCCTGGACTCCTTTGCGAGCAGTACTTC.

The rearrangement uses TRBV5-1 and TRBJ2-3; D perhaps matches TRBD2 (5 bases). Trimming left V 4 bases short and J 2 bases short, with 11 bases between. The CDR3 totals 14 residues. Per germline, CDR1 SGHRS and CDR2 YFSETQ. As DNA, the CDR3 is TGCGCCAGCAGCATATCCGGGAACACAGATACGCAGTATTTT. Its protein is CASSISGNTDTQYF.

The DNA for the CDR3 is TGCAGCGTCGTTCCGCTAGCGGGGGCCCATCAAGAGACCCAGTACTTC. This codes for CSVVPLAGAHQETQYF. The genes are TRBV29-1 and TRBJ2-5; TRBD2 aligns across 10 bases. CDR3 length equals 16 residues. The J segment lost 2 bases and the V segment lost 6 bases, leaving 12 bases of the junction unmatched. Germline V lookup: CDR1 SQVTM, CDR2 ANQGSEA.

This clonotype was seen only a few times. The CDR3 here is CASSHQKGNTEAFF. Written as DNA, the CDR3 is TGTGCCAGTAGCCATCAAAAGGGGAACACTGAAGCTTTCTTT. J is TRBJ1-1 and V is TRBV19; no reliable D call. Trimming took off 6 bases at V and 1 base at J, with 12 bases between the two ends. The CDR3 spans 14 residues. Germline V gene sequence: CDR1 LNHDA, CDR2 SQIVND (reference sequence).

This clonotype has just a few counts. This sequence joins TRBV20-1 and TRBJ2-2; D gene ambiguous. The V end was cut by 6 bases, the J end by 2 bases, with 16 bases between. The germline CDR1 and CDR2 sequences are DFQATT and SNEGSKA (reference sequence). There are 15 residues in the CDR3. CDR3 in DNA: TGCAGTGCCCCGGGCGGCATGGGAAACACCGGGGAGCTGTTTTTT. It translates to CSAPGGMGNTGELFF.

The sample holds a few counts of this clonotype. V is TRBV7-9 and J is TRBJ2-5, with TRBD2 matching over 7 bases. Germline values: CDR1 SEHNR, CDR2 FQNEAQ (reference sequence). This CDR3 has 15 amino acids. The ends lost 4 bases at V and 1 base at J; junction bases unmatched: 6. CDR3 DNA sequence: TGTGCCAGCAGCTCAGTCAGCGGGATCCAAGAGACCCAGTACTTC. This codes for CASSSVSGIQETQYF.

This clonotype has a handful of counts. The rearrangement joins TRBV3-1 to TRBJ2-1; 10 nucleotides line up with TRBD2. J lost 9 bases, V lost 2 bases, and 4 bases had no gene match. The CDR3 runs to 14 residues. CDR1 and CDR2 from the germline V gene are LGHDT and YNNKEL (reference sequence). CDR3 in amino acids: CASSQIAGGVEQFF. In DNA, the CDR3 is TGTGCCAGCAGCCAAATAGCGGGGGGTGTTGAGCAGTTCTTC.